These 31 T cell receptor beta chains originate from one sample sequenced in a study of blood T cell repertoires in COVID-19. Data came from immunoSEQ multiplex PCR; TCRdb stores just in-frame clones and leaves some out. The sample includes 310,000 or so clones, roughly nine tenths of them seen just once. Material: peripheral blood. The receptors stem from a man aged 18 to 35 who had recovered from COVID-19.

The chain couples TRBV18 to TRBJ2-7; 11 bases agree with TRBD1. J gave up 4 bases and V 2 bases, and 4 bases lay outside the gene matches. CDR1 is KGHSH, CDR2 LQKENI, per germline. The CDR3 has 15 residues. The CDR3 nucleotides are TGTGCCAGCTCACCAACCGGGACAGGGGGTTACGAGCAGTACTTC. Residues: CASSPTGTGGYEQYF.

As DNA, the CDR3 is TGTGCCAGCAGTGAGGAACAGGGAAAGCAGTACTTC. Encoded protein: CASSEEQGKQYF. The rearrangement links TRBV2 to TRBJ2-7; D might be TRBD1 (6 bases). The germline V gene has CDR1 SNHLY and CDR2 FYNNEI. CDR3 length: 12 amino acids. Trimming removed 3 bases from V and 8 bases from J, with 11 bases in between.

This clone was found once. The V call is TRBV7-9, the J call TRBJ2-6, with D possibly matching TRBD1 (5 bases). The length of the CDR3 is 16 residues. The ends were cut back, 4 bases at V and 3 bases at J, with 13 bases in the middle. Germline CDR1 reads SEHNR; CDR2 reads FQNEAQ (reference sequence). The CDR3 loop reads CASSSGKGGGANVLTF. CDR3 coding DNA: TGTGCCAGCAGCTCAGGGAAGGGTGGTGGGGCCAACGTCCTGACTTTC.

This rearrangement joins TRBV4-2 to TRBJ2-1; a weak D match, TRBD2 (6 bases). Per the germline V gene, CDR1 is LGHNA and CDR2 is YNFKEQ. CDR3 size: 16 residues. V was trimmed by 3 bases and J by 5 bases, leaving 17 bases between them. The CDR3 loop is CASSQETSWDNNEQFF. In DNA, the CDR3 is TGTGCCAGCAGCCAGGAGACTAGTTGGGATAACAATGAGCAGTTCTTC.

This clone was seen a single time. This chain uses TRBV27 with TRBJ2-1; TRBD2 is a possible D gene (6 bases). This CDR3 comprises 15 residues. Germline V gene sequence: CDR1 MNHEY, CDR2 SMNVEV (reference sequence). Between the trimmed V and J ends, which lost 2 bases and 2 bases, there was a span of 10 bases. The CDR3 spells CASSLGGKPYNEQFF. DNA for the CDR3: TGTGCCAGCAGTTTAGGAGGGAAACCCTACAATGAGCAGTTCTTC.

This chain links TRBV5-4 with TRBJ1-5; 7 bases fit TRBD1. The V gene end was trimmed by 0 bases and the J gene end by 10 bases; junction bases not matched to a gene: 7. Germline V CDR1 and CDR2: SGHNT, YYREEE (reference sequence). The CDR3 loop spans 14 amino acids. CDR3 amino acids: CASSLAPGGRPQHF. The CDR3 nucleotides are TGTGCCAGCAGCTTGGCCCCAGGGGGGAGACCCCAGCATTTT.

The gene calls are TRBV27 and TRBJ1-5, with TRBD1 matching 7 bases. The V gene end was trimmed by 2 bases and the J gene end by 6 bases; junction bases not matched to a gene: 4. Germline V lookup: CDR1 MNHEY, CDR2 SMNVEV (reference sequence). This CDR3 is built from 14 residues. CDR3 in amino acids: CASSLARDSQPQHF. The CDR3 DNA sequence: TGTGCCAGCAGTTTAGCCAGGGACAGTCAGCCCCAGCATTTT.

CDR3 in amino acids: CASSLGSGGNYNEQFF. The CDR3 nucleotides are TGTGCCAGCAGCTTGGGAAGCGGAGGGAACTACAATGAGCAGTTCTTC. This chain links TRBV7-2 with TRBJ2-1; D possibly corresponds to TRBD2 (6 bases). Germline CDR1 and CDR2: SGHTA and FQGNSA. The CDR3 covers 16 residues. Trimming cost V 3 bases and J 3 bases, with 15 bases left between them.

The rearrangement joins TRBV19 to TRBJ2-7; 10 positions agree with TRBD1. The V gene's germline CDR1 is LNHDA and CDR2 SQIVND (reference sequence). This CDR3 comprises 14 residues. After removal of 6 bases from V and 2 bases from J, the junction contained 4 bases not matched to a gene. In DNA form, the CDR3 reads TGTGCCAGTAGCCACGGACAGGGGGCCTACGAGCAGTACTTC. Its translation is CASSHGQGAYEQYF.

This chain links TRBV6-1 with TRBJ1-5; no definite D call. Per germline, CDR1 MNHNS and CDR2 SASEGT. The CDR3 consists of 14 residues. Trimming removed 2 bases at V and 7 bases at J, with 12 bases between. CDR3 sequence (DNA): TGTGCCAGCAGTGAAACTCTCACGGGGCAGCCCCAGCATTTT. It encodes CASSETLTGQPQHF.

The table lists this clone with a few counts. The rearrangement joins TRBV19 to TRBJ1-3, with D maybe TRBD1 (5 bases). Per the germline V gene, CDR1 is LNHDA and CDR2 is SQIVND (reference sequence). The CDR3 is 13 amino acids. Trimming left V 10 bases short and J 5 bases short, with 15 bases between. The CDR3: CATSTDLRNTIYF. CDR3 DNA: TGTGCCACTTCGACAGACCTTAGAAACACCATATATTTT.

The gene calls are TRBV19 and TRBJ1-2; D perhaps matches TRBD1 (5 bases). Germline loops: CDR1 LNHDA, CDR2 SQIVND (reference sequence). The CDR3 consists of 14 residues. Trimming took off 3 bases at V and 5 bases at J, with 13 bases between the two ends. The CDR3 DNA reads as TGTGCCAGTAGTATTGAGACAGCGTTTTATGGCTACACCTTC. This encodes CASSIETAFYGYTF.

The CDR3 DNA is TGTGCCATCAGTGAGTTAGGACTTAATCATCAGCCCCAGCATTTT. Its translation: CAISELGLNHQPQHF. The chain has TRBV10-3 and TRBJ1-5, with D unclear. Trimming took 1 base from V and 5 from J, leaving 12 bases between them. The CDR3 totals 15 residues. CDR1 is ENHRY and CDR2 is SYGVKD in the germline V gene.

This chain links TRBV30 with TRBJ1-4; no reliable D call. The germline CDR1 and CDR2 sequences are GTSNPN and SVGIG (reference sequence). V gave up 1 base and J gave up 3 bases, with 12 bases separating them. The CDR3 covers 15 residues. CDR3 nucleotide sequence: TGTGCCTGGAGTGCCGGAGTCGCGTCTAATGAAAAACTGTTTTTT. This gives the protein CAWSAGVASNEKLFF.

This chain connects TRBV14 to TRBJ1-1; 7 bases are a match to TRBD1. CDR3 length: 17 residues. V dropped 3 bases and J dropped 5; count of bases not matched to a gene: 15. From germline, CDR1 is SGHDN and CDR2 FVKESK. Here the CDR3 DNA reads TGTGCCAGCAGCCACGGGACAGTGGGGGGTATAGGGACTGAAGCTTTCTTT. Translation: CASSHGTVGGIGTEAFF.

V is TRBV7-8 and J is TRBJ2-5, with 9 bases aligning to TRBD2. The V gene's germline CDR1 is SGHVS and CDR2 FQNEAQ. J was trimmed by 2 bases and V by 5 bases; bases with no gene match: 3. The CDR3 spans 14 residues. The CDR3 region is CASSVSGGQETQYF. CDR3 coding DNA: TGTGCCAGCAGCGTGAGCGGGGGGCAAGAGACCCAGTACTTC.

The chain couples TRBV5-4 to TRBJ1-1; weak D call: TRBD1 (6 bases). CDR1 SGHNT and CDR2 YYREEE come from the germline V gene (reference sequence). This CDR3 is 17 amino acids long. The V end was cut by 1 base, the J end by 2 bases, with 18 bases between. The CDR3 loop reads CASSLPTTRQANTEAFF. As DNA, the CDR3 is TGTGCCAGCAGCTTGCCAACGACCCGACAGGCTAACACTGAAGCTTTCTTT.

The rearrangement links TRBV7-9 to TRBJ2-3; 10 bases match TRBD1. Trimming removed 4 bases from V and 5 bases from J; junction bases left unmatched: 6. In germline, CDR1 is SEHNR, CDR2 FQNEAQ (reference sequence). The CDR3 runs 15 residues. CDR3 nucleotide sequence: TGTGCCAGCAGCTCCGGACAGGGGGTTGGAGATACGCAGTATTTT. Translation gives CASSSGQGVGDTQYF.

This chain joins TRBV9 and TRBJ1-1, with a weak D call TRBD1 (6 bases). Trimming took off 4 bases at V and 1 base at J, with 17 bases between the two ends. Germline V gene data show CDR1 as SGDLS and CDR2 as YYNGEE. The CDR3 covers 16 residues. This chain's CDR3 is CASSQTGGGPNTEAFF. DNA for the CDR3: TGTGCCAGCAGCCAAACGGGTGGGGGCCCGAACACTGAAGCTTTCTTT.

The V gene is TRBV15, the J gene TRBJ2-7; possibly TRBD2 for D (6 bases). The CDR3 extends over 14 amino acids. CDR1 is LNHNV and CDR2 is YYDKDF in the germline V gene (reference sequence). Deletions cut 5 bases from V and 3 bases from J, with 14 bases between. This CDR3 is CATSSAGTYYEQYF. The CDR3 region has the DNA TGTGCCACCAGCTCGGCCGGGACTTACTACGAGCAGTACTTC.

The chain links TRBV6-5 to TRBJ1-5; the D is unclear. The CDR3 covers 14 residues. The germline CDR1 and CDR2 sequences are MNHEY and SVGAGI. The V end was cut by 8 bases, the J end by 0 bases, with 11 bases between. The DNA of the CDR3 is TGTGCCAGCCTCAGGTCCGATAGCAATCAGCCCCAGCATTTT. This translates into CASLRSDSNQPQHF.

The CDR3 DNA is TGTGCCAGCAGAACCGGGACTAGCGGGAGGGAGTTCTTC. It codes for CASRTGTSGREFF. The rearrangement uses TRBV6-5 and TRBJ2-1; TRBD2 matches at 16 bases. The CDR3 runs to 13 residues. The ends lost 6 bases at V and 14 bases at J; junction bases unmatched: 4. Germline-derived CDR1 and CDR2 are MNHEY and SVGAGI.

The V gene is TRBV19, the J gene TRBJ1-5; D not resolved. Germline values: CDR1 LNHDA, CDR2 SQIVND (reference sequence). The CDR3 runs 15 residues. Trimming stripped 6 bases from V and 2 bases from J, with 14 bases between. CDR3: CASRVVETGNQPQHF. CDR3 nucleotide sequence: TGTGCCAGTAGGGTGGTAGAAACGGGCAATCAGCCCCAGCATTTT.

The chain links TRBV5-8 to TRBJ2-7; 9 nucleotides agree with TRBD2. Germline-derived CDR1 and CDR2 are SGHTS and YDEGEE. With 4 bases clipped from V and 2 bases from J, the junction kept 10 bases outside the gene matches. The CDR3 is made up of 16 amino acids. The CDR3 loop reads CASSHRLAATAYEQYF. The CDR3 DNA sequence: TGTGCCAGCAGCCATCGACTAGCGGCGACGGCCTACGAGCAGTACTTC.

The chain recombines TRBV3-1 (or the pseudogene TRBV3-2) with TRBJ1-5, with TRBD1 as a possible D gene (5 bases). Trimming took 0 bases from V and 5 from J, leaving 8 bases between them. Germline loops: CDR1 LGHDT, CDR2 YNNKEL (reference sequence). The CDR3 has 14 amino acids. The chain's CDR3 is CASSQDTGDQPQHF. The CDR3 coding sequence is TGTGCCAGCAGCCAAGATACGGGGGATCAGCCCCAGCATTTT.

This rearrangement joins TRBV19 to TRBJ2-2; no definite D call. In germline, CDR1 is LNHDA, CDR2 SQIVND (reference sequence). V lost 5 bases and J 2 bases, leaving 9 bases between the germline ends. The CDR3 runs to 14 residues. In DNA form, the CDR3 reads TGTGCCAGTAGTGTTAGTCCTAACACCGGGGAGCTGTTTTTT. Its protein product is CASSVSPNTGELFF. The full variable domain, in which reference TRBV19 and TRBJ2-2 provide the parts outside the CDR3, is DGGITQSPKYLFRKEGQNVTLSCEQNLNHDAMYWYRQDPGQGLRLIYYSQIVNDFQKGDIAEGYSVSREKKESFPLTVTSAQKNPTAFYLCASSVSPNTGELFFGEGSRLTVL.

The chain recombines TRBV29-1 with TRBJ1-2; a weak D match, TRBD1 (5 bases). V shed 1 base and J shed 4 bases, with 16 bases lying between them. Germline V CDR1 and CDR2: SQVTM, ANQGSEA. This CDR3 has 15 residues. The CDR3 loop reads CSVEGAGQGGYGYTF. The CDR3 DNA reads TGCAGCGTTGAAGGCGCTGGGCAGGGCGGCTATGGCTACACCTTC.

V usage is TRBV6-5 and J usage is TRBJ1-1; D unresolved. The length of the CDR3 is 13 residues. Germline lookup yields CDR1 MNHEY and CDR2 SVGAGI. The V gene lost 4 bases and the J gene lost 1 base, with 7 bases spanning the gap. The CDR3 reads CASSLSGNTEAFF. CDR3 DNA: TGTGCCAGCAGTTTGTCAGGGAACACTGAAGCTTTCTTT.

The chain has TRBV3-1 (or the pseudogene TRBV3-2) and TRBJ1-4, with a tentative D call TRBD1 (6 bases). The CDR3 is 16 amino acids. Trimming cost V 3 bases and J 7 bases, with 18 bases left between them. The germline gives CDR1 LGHDT, CDR2 YNNKEL (reference sequence). The CDR3 region is CASSHTNRVNGEKLFF. The CDR3 DNA follows: TGTGCCAGCAGCCACACGAACAGGGTTAACGGTGAAAAACTGTTTTTT.

This rearrangement joins TRBV4-3 to TRBJ1-5, with no clear D. Looked up from germline, CDR1 is LGHNA and CDR2 is YSLEER. The CDR3 is made up of 17 amino acids. Trimming cost V 0 bases and J 0 bases, with 12 bases left between them. The CDR3 protein is CASSQDYSFYSNQPQHF. CDR3 in DNA: TGCGCCAGCAGCCAAGATTACAGTTTTTATAGCAATCAGCCCCAGCATTTT.

The chain carries TRBV5-1 and TRBJ1-1, with D perhaps TRBD1 (5 bases). V lost 4 bases to trimming and J lost 3 bases, with 7 bases between them. This CDR3 has 12 residues. Germline CDR1 and CDR2: SGHRS and YFSETQ. In DNA form, the CDR3 reads TGCGCCAGCAGCCCGGGGGACACTGAAGCTTTCTTT. Amino acid sequence: CASSPGDTEAFF.